Described below is a single T cell receptor beta chain sequence and its context. This specimen comes from a study of response to subunit inactivated influenza vaccine. The J segment lost 3 bases and the V segment lost 0 bases, leaving 8 bases of the junction unmatched. The length of the CDR3 is 17 residues. The germline V gene encodes CDR1 MNHEY and CDR2 SVGAGI. MiXCR was run by TCRdb on the RT-PCR reads, yielding one entry per CDR3 protein. The data contain 400,000 to 650,000 distinct CDR3 sequences, approximately 6.9% of them seen just once; the ten biggest clones take up roughly 13%. This chain links TRBV6-5 with TRBJ2-5, with 9 positions matching TRBD2. The input for sequencing was PBMCs from blood, taken 23 to 25 months after vaccination. This clonotype originated in a man aged 50 to 69 who received an inactivated influenza vaccine. This CDR3 is CASSYSVPGLAKETQYF. The CDR3 DNA sequence: TGTGCCAGCAGTTACTCGGTCCCTGGACTAGCGAAAGAGACCCAGTACTTC.